This T cell receptor (beta chain) was captured by sequencing in a study of shared clonotypes between healthy human individuals. V trimming: 6 bases; J trimming: 3 bases; junction bases outside the gene matches: 9. This CDR3 has 15 amino acids. Germline values: CDR1 ENHRY, CDR2 SYGVKD. In the authors' workflow: ImmunoSEQ supplied junction-only sequences lacking quality scores, so filtering was different. TCRdb's table, derived via immunoSEQ multiplex PCR, lists solely in-frame clones and lacks some. V and J calls and clone size are copied from that table; D and trimming were computed from the DNA. The sample has about 490,000 clones; 79% are singletons.

Sequenced material: PBMCs. The TCR was taken from a woman aged 40 to 49 in good health. Some clones in this sample may be carry-over from other donors' samples. The rearrangement joins TRBV10-3 to TRBJ2-7; 9 bases match TRBD1. The CDR3 nucleotides read TGTGCCATCAGCGAAGGACAGGGGAGTATCTACGAGCAGTACTTC. Its translation is CAISEGQGSIYEQYF.